The 10 T cell receptor beta chains below come from one sample, sequenced in a study of blood T cells in healthy people across ages. A second PCR of 7 to 11 cycles used a sample-barcoded 5' primer and a J-beta primer mix. In TCRdb, the 5' RACE reads were re-called with MiXCR into one record per CDR3 protein. The sample consists of 1 million or so distinct CDR3 sequences, around 45% of them appearing once. Sequencing used blood. The receptors here all came from a woman aged 60-75 years in good health.

The chain links TRBV4-1 to TRBJ2-3, with 8 bases lining up with TRBD2. V shed 1 base and J 4 bases; nucleotides not matched to a gene: 10. The CDR3 is 17 residues long. Germline V lookup: CDR1 MGHRA, CDR2 YSYEKL. CDR3 sequence reads: CASSQAPGTSVPDTQYF. Here the CDR3 DNA reads TGCGCCAGCAGCCAAGCCCCCGGGACTAGTGTCCCAGATACGCAGTATTTT.

The chain uses TRBV20-1 and TRBJ2-5; 11 bases are shared with TRBD2. The DNA end is a closer match to TRBJ2-7, so the J assignment may be wrong. The CDR3 loop spans 18 amino acids. Germline CDR1 DFQATT, CDR2 SNEGSKA (reference sequence). Written as DNA, the CDR3 is TGCAGTGCTATTCCCCCTGTTCCGACTAGCGGGGTAACCTACGAGCAGTACTTC. It is translated as CSAIPPVPTSGVTYEQYF.

This clonotype was counted a few times. The chain recombines TRBV18 with TRBJ2-1, with D perhaps matching TRBD1 or TRBD2 (5 bases each). Germline assignment: CDR1 KGHSH and CDR2 LQKENI. Trimming pared 5 bases from V and 10 bases from J, leaving 27 bases between. This CDR3 has 17 amino acids. The DNA of the CDR3 is TGTGCCAGCTCAGTCGACAGCCCCGGGACCCACCTAGGGGAGCAGTTCTTC. Amino acid sequence: CASSVDSPGTHLGEQFF.

V usage is TRBV7-2 and J usage is TRBJ1-1; perhaps TRBD1 as D (5 bases). The CDR3 runs to 14 residues. V was pared by 3 bases and J by 1 base, with 9 bases between. Germline V lookup: CDR1 SGHTA, CDR2 FQGNSA. CDR3 coding DNA: TGTGCCAGCAGCTTGATTGGGACGAACACTGAAGCTTTCTTT. Protein sequence: CASSLIGTNTEAFF.

The table lists this clonotype with a few counts. The CDR3 region has the DNA TGTGCCAGCAGTTATGTTCGTTCGCTAGCGGGTAGCGCAGATACGCAGTATTTT. This encodes CASSYVRSLAGSADTQYF. This rearrangement joins TRBV6-5 to TRBJ2-3, with 8 bases fitting TRBD2. CDR1 MNHEY and CDR2 SVGAGI come from the germline V gene. The CDR3 runs 18 residues. V shed 3 bases and J 4 bases; nucleotides not matched to a gene: 15.

This clonotype was detected only once. The V call is TRBV12-3 or TRBV12-4, the J call TRBJ2-2, with 8 bases fitting TRBD2. J lost 6 bases, V lost 7 bases, and 10 bases had no gene match. This CDR3 region has 15 residues. CDR3 loop: CASNPLAGYPGELFF. The CDR3 region has the DNA TGTGCCAGCAACCCCCTAGCGGGTTATCCCGGGGAGCTGTTTTTT.

Only a few counts were recorded for this clonotype. One end of the junction fails to match germline, which may point to a read error. The V call is TRBV10-3, the J call TRBJ2-1; no definite D call. The CDR3 extends over 15 amino acids. Germline CDR1 reads ENHRY; CDR2 reads SYGVKD. The CDR3 spells CAISDVVPSFNEQFF. The CDR3 region has the DNA TGTGCCATCAGTGATGTCGTCCCGTCCTTCAATGAGCAGTTCTTC.

In DNA form, the CDR3 reads TGCAGCGTTGAAGAAGTGGGGCAGGGAAAAGCCGGGGAGCTGTTTTTT. This gives the protein CSVEEVGQGKAGELFF. The rearrangement joins TRBV29-1 to TRBJ2-2; D is perhaps TRBD1 (5 bases). This CDR3 contains 16 residues. Germline loops: CDR1 SQVTM, CDR2 ANQGSEA. With 0 bases removed from V and 6 bases from J, the gap between germline ends came to 17 bases.

This clonotype turned up a few times. The V call is TRBV28, the J call TRBJ1-5; D may be TRBD1 (5 bases). Germline V gene sequence: CDR1 MDHEN, CDR2 SYDVKM. CDR3 length: 15 amino acids. Trimming removed 10 bases from V and 1 base from J, with 17 bases in between. The CDR3 here is CAIQGVKESNQPQHF. DNA for the CDR3: TGTGCCATCCAAGGGGTCAAAGAGAGCAATCAGCCCCAGCATTTT.

This clonotype appeared a few times. The CDR3 nucleotides are TGTGCCAGCAGTTTGGTCCAGCGAGGGGGCGAGCAGTACTTC. Encoded protein: CASSLVQRGGEQYF. V usage is TRBV28 and J usage is TRBJ2-5, with D possibly matching TRBD1 (6 bases). Judging by the DNA end, TRBJ2-7 fits better; the J call may be wrong. Germline V gene sequence: CDR1 MDHEN, CDR2 SYDVKM. The CDR3 is 14 amino acids.